Listed below are T cell receptor beta chains from one sample, sequenced in a study of blood T cell repertoires in COVID-19. Libraries were prepared by immunoSEQ multiplex PCR; TCRdb keeps only in-frame clonotypes and omits some of them. The table shows under 200,000 clones, with approximately 82% occurring only once. Material for sequencing was PBMCs or T cells enriched from blood (not recorded which). The receptors stem from a woman aged 55-70 years with acute COVID-19. CDR3s include the opening cysteine and the closing phenylalanine or tryptophan. D genes are given only for firm matches. The listing skips clone size in some rows; elsewhere it reads once, few, many or a size class.

V gene	clone size	CDR3 length	J gene	D gene	CDR3 DNA	CDR3 protein
TRBV5-1	NA	15	TRBJ2-5	TRBD2	TGCGCCAGCAGCTTAGCGGGATCGGACCAAGAGACCCAGTACTTC	CASSLAGSDQETQYF
TRBV7-2	few	15	TRBJ2-1	TRBD2	TGTGCCAGCAGCTCCTACGGGGGGGTTTACAATGAGCAGTTCTTC	CASSSYGGVYNEQFF
TRBV19	NA	14	TRBJ2-7	TRBD1	TGTGCCAGTAGTATCGGGACAGGGGGCGGAGAGCAGTACTTC	CASSIGTGGGEQYF
TRBV9	NA	14	TRBJ1-5	NA	TGTGCCAGCTCCAGGGGCAATAGCAATCAGCCCCAGCATTTT	CASSRGNSNQPQHF
TRBV4-3	once	17	TRBJ1-5	NA	TGCGCCAGCAGCCAAGATTGGACAAAATATAGCAATCAGCCCCAGCATTTT	CASSQDWTKYSNQPQHF
TRBV7-2	NA	17	TRBJ2-5	TRBD2	TGTGCCAGCAGCGGTTTTTCGACTAGCGGGGGGTGGAAGACCCAGTACTTC	CASSGFSTSGGWKTQYF
TRBV3-1/TRBV3-2	NA	14	TRBJ2-6	NA	TGTGCCAGCAGCCTTCAATCTGGGGCCAACGTCCTGACTTTC	CASSLQSGANVLTF
TRBV5-1	NA	15	TRBJ1-2	NA	TGCGCCAGCAGCTCGGAAAACCCGGGACTCAATGGCTACACCTTC	CASSSENPGLNGYTF
TRBV2	few	15	TRBJ2-7	NA	TGTGCCAGCAGTAAAGAGGGAGGGGGGTCCTACGAGCAGTACTTC	CASSKEGGGSYEQYF
TRBV19	NA	14	TRBJ1-1	NA	TGTGCCAGTAGTATCGGGAGGGTGAACACTGAAGCTTTCTTT	CASSIGRVNTEAFF
TRBV7-8	NA	13	TRBJ1-2	NA	TGTGCCAGCAGCTTAGCGGAGAACTATGGCTACACCTTC	CASSLAENYGYTF
TRBV7-8	NA	16	TRBJ2-1	TRBD2	TGTGCCAGCAGCTTAGAGGTCGGGGGGGCCCACAATGAGCAGTTCTTC	CASSLEVGGAHNEQFF
TRBV5-6	NA	12	TRBJ1-2	NA	TGTGCCAGCTTGCGGCAGAACTATGGCTACACCTTC	CASLRQNYGYTF
TRBV30	NA	14	TRBJ2-5	TRBD2	TGTGCCTGGAGTCTAGCGGGCGGTAGGAGGGCCCAGTACTTC	CAWSLAGGRRAQYF
TRBV7-9	many	13	TRBJ2-7	NA	TGTGCCAGCAGCCCCCCGCATCGGAGCGAGCAGTACTTC	CASSPPHRSEQYF
TRBV11-2	few	16	TRBJ1-6	NA	TGTGCCAGCAGCTTAGTGGCCGGGGGTAGCAGTTCACCCCTCCACTTT	CASSLVAGGSSSPLHF
TRBV10-3	NA	15	TRBJ1-2	TRBD1	TGTGCCATCAGCCTCGGGACAGGGGGCAGCTATGGCTACACCTTC	CAISLGTGGSYGYTF
TRBV16	NA	17	TRBJ2-1	TRBD2	TGTGCCAGCAGCCCCCCTGCGGGGCGGGAGGCCTACAATGAGCAGTTCTTC	CASSPPAGREAYNEQFF
TRBV5-1	NA	13	TRBJ2-5	TRBD2	TGCGCCAGCTCGGGGGGGCCTAAAGAGACCCAGTACTTC	CASSGGPKETQYF
TRBV7-9	NA	17	TRBJ2-7	TRBD2	TGTGCCAGCAGCTTAGCCGTGGGGCTAGCGGGAACTCGGGAGCAGTACTTC	CASSLAVGLAGTREQYF
TRBV6-2/TRBV6-3	NA	16	TRBJ2-3	TRBD2	TGTGCCAGCAGTAAAGGACTAGCGGGACGCACAGATACGCAGTATTTT	CASSKGLAGRTDTQYF
TRBV7-9	few	11	TRBJ2-2	NA	TGTGCCAGCAGCCGGTTCGGGGAGCTGTTTTTT	CASSRFGELFF
TRBV6-1	few	15	TRBJ2-3	TRBD2	TGTGCCAGCAGTGAACTAGCGGGCAGCACAGATACGCAGTATTTT	CASSELAGSTDTQYF
TRBV9	NA	14	TRBJ2-2	NA	TGTGCCAGCAGCCCCCCGGGAGTAGCCGGGGAGCTGTTTTTT	CASSPPGVAGELFF
TRBV5-5	NA	14	TRBJ1-4	NA	TGTGCCAGCAGCTTGGATTTGCAGGGGAGAAAACTGTTTTTT	CASSLDLQGRKLFF
TRBV6-5	NA	14	TRBJ1-5	TRBD1	TGTGCCAGCAGCCTTACAGGGGGCCGTCAGCCCCAGCATTTT	CASSLTGGRQPQHF
TRBV11-3	NA	17	TRBJ2-3	TRBD2	TGTGCCAGCAGCTTTCTAGCGGGAGTTAGTAGCACAGATACGCAGTATTTT	CASSFLAGVSSTDTQYF
TRBV24-1	once	17	TRBJ2-3	TRBD2	TGTGCCACCAGTGATCTGGGGGGGACTTTCAGCACAGATACGCAGTATTTT	CATSDLGGTFSTDTQYF
TRBV7-2	few	14	TRBJ1-5	NA	TGTGCCAGCCGAGCGGGCTCTAGCAATCAGCCCCAGCATTTT	CASRAGSSNQPQHF
TRBV30	NA	15	TRBJ2-7	TRBD1	TGTGCCTGGAGGGGGAACAGGGGTCCGCCCTACGAGCAGTACTTC	CAWRGNRGPPYEQYF
TRBV6-5	NA	15	TRBJ1-1	NA	TGTGCCAGCAGTTACTCGACTTCCCCGAACACTGAAGCTTTCTTT	CASSYSTSPNTEAFF
TRBV29-1	NA	9	TRBJ2-1	NA	TGCAGCGTTGCCGAGTACGAGTTCTTC	CSVAEYEFF
TRBV5-6	NA	14	TRBJ1-1	NA	TGTGCCAGCAGCTTGCCCCAATTGAACACTGAAGCTTTCTTT	CASSLPQLNTEAFF
TRBV19	NA	11	TRBJ1-2	NA	TGTGCCAGTAGTCGTCCCTATGGCTACACCTTC	CASSRPYGYTF
TRBV19	NA	15	TRBJ2-7	NA	TGTGCCAGTAGTATCCAGGGGAGCTTGTCCTACGAGCAGTACTTC	CASSIQGSLSYEQYF
TRBV28	NA	14	TRBJ2-3	NA	TGTGCCAGCAGCCGAACCTACAGCACAGATACGCAGTATTTT	CASSRTYSTDTQYF
TRBV18	NA	13	TRBJ1-2	NA	TGTGCCAGCTCACCACGAGACAATTGGGGCTACACCTTC	CASSPRDNWGYTF
TRBV27	few	16	TRBJ1-5	TRBD1	TGTGCCAGCGGACAGGGGCCGCGGGGGGGCAATCAGCCCCAGCATTTT	CASGQGPRGGNQPQHF